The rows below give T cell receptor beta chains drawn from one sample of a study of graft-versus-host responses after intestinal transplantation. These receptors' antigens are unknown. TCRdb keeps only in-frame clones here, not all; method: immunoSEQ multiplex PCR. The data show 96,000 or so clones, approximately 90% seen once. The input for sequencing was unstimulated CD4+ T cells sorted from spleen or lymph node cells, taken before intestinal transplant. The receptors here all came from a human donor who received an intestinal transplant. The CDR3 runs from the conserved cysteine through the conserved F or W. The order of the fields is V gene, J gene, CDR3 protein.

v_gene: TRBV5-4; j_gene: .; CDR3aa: CASSLVKGVKTPGRRYEQYF
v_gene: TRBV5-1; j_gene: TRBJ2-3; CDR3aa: CASSSRDRVGDTQYF
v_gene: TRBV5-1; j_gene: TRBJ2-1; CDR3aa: CASSLDRGAYNEQFF
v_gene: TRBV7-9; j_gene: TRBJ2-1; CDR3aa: CASSWPVDRGYEQFF
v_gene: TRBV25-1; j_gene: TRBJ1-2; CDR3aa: CASSERDYGYTF
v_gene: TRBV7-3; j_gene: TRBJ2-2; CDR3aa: CASSSPNTGELFF
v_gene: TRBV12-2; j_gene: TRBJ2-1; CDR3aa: CASRFTSGRGRFF
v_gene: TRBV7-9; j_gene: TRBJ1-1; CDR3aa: CASSRGQLNTEAFF
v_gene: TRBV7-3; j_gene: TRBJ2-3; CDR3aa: CASSLTGSPTRRTDTQYF
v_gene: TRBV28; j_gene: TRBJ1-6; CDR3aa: CASSLVSENSPLHF
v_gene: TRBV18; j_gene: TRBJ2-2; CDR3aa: CASSPSANTGELFF
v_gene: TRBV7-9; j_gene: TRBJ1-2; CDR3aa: CAVKGARNYGYTF
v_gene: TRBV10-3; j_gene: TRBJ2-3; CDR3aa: CAIRPGQAADTQYF
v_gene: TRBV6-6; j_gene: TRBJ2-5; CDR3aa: CASSQQETQYF
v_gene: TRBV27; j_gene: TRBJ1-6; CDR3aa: CASSPPFPRNNSPLHF
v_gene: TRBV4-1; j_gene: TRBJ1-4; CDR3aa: CASSQVLIAGGTENEKLFF
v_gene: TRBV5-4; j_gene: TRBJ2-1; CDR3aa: CASSLARWRGALNEQFF
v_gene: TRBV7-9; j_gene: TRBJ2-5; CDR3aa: CASSQLGQEYF
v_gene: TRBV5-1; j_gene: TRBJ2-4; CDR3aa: CASSSDSGRDIQYF
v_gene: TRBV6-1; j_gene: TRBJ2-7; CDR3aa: CASSRTVAYEQYF
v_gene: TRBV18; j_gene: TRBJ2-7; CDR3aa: CASSPPGFYEQYF
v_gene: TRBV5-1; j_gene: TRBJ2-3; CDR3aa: CASSWGDHTDTQYF
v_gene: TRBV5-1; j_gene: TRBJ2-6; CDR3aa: CASSLAPQGVNNVLTF
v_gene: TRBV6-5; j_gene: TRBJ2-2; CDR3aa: CATQMRTGELFF
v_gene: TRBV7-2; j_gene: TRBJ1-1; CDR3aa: CASSNTGTPEAFF
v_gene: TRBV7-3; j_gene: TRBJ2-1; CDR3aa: CASSWDGTSSYNEQFF
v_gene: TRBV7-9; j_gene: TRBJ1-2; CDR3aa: CASSPKDSYYGYTF
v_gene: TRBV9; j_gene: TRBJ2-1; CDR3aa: CASSVAQGAYNEQFF
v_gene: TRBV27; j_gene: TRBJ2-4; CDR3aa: CASSRTSGSYIQYF
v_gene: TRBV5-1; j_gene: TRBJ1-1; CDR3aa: CASSLAAGGRNTEAFF
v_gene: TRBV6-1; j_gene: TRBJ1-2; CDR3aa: CASSEYRDYGYTF
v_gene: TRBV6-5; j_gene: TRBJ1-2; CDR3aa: CASRFSGGTGEGYTF
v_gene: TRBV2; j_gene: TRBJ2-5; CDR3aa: CASSGQGGETQYF
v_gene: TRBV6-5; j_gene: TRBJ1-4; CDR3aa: CASTKDRGSEKLFF
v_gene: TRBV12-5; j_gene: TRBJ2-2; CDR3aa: CASGPQTSGGGYTGELFF
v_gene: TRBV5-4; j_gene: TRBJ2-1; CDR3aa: CASSLDLRQGANEQFF
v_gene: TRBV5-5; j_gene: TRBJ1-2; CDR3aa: CASSLAGGYGYTF
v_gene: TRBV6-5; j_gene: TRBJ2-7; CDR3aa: CASSYSRIHEQYF
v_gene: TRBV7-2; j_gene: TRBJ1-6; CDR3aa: CASSSPRGRQGARNSPLHF
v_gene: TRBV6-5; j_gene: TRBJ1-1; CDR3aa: CASSYGRQLSVAFF
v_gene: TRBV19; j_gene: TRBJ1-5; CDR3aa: CASLDRAYQPQHF
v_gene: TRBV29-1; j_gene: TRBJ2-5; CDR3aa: CSVQGTTQETQYF
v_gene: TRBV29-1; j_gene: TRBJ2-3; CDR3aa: CSALLAGGPDTQYF
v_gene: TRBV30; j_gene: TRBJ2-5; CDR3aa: CAWKGAAETQYF
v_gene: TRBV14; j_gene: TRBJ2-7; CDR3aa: CASSLWTSGSSKQYF
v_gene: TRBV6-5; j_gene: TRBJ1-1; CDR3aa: CASSYRGPWDEAFF
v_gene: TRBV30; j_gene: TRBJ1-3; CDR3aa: CAWSVRAGLSGNTIYF